This T cell receptor beta chain emerged from a study of shared clonotypes between healthy human individuals. As for the study in general: CD4 naive cells filled three plates per donor, CD4 memory three, CD8 naive two and CD8 memory one.

Healthy and HIV-negative, the adult donors had no recent acute infections or vaccinations. A split of CD4+ cells into CD45RA+ naive and CD45RA-negative memory subsets was performed. TCRdb keeps only in-frame clones here, not all; method: immunoSEQ multiplex PCR. In the table there are 2 million to 2.5 million clones, less than 95% of which are singletons. Sequenced sample: naive CD4+ T cells from PBMCs. Sample subset: CD45RA+ positively selected. The receptor was derived from a man younger than 35 in good health. Some clones in this sample may be carry-over from other donors' samples.

CDR3 loop: CASSTRNTIYF. The CDR3 DNA is TGTGCCAGTAGTACCCGAAACACCATATATTTT. This chain connects TRBV19 to TRBJ1-3; D uncertain. CDR3 length: 11 amino acids. Germline CDR1 LNHDA, CDR2 SQIVND (reference sequence). The ends were cut back, 4 bases at V and 5 bases at J, with 3 bases in the middle.